A single sample gave rise to the 21 T cell receptor beta chains below, sequenced in a study of identifying expanded T cells in peripheral blood. Clones were read by immunoSEQ multiplex PCR, and TCRdb kept only the in-frame ones, dropping some. The sample carries approximately 100,000 clones, approximately 90% recorded once. The sequencing sample was made of blood. These receptors came from a person between 18 and 69 years old in good health.

V and J are TRBV28 and TRBJ2-1, with no clear D. Per the germline V gene, CDR1 is MDHEN and CDR2 is SYDVKM. V lost 2 bases and J lost 2, with 7 bases in between. This CDR3 has 14 amino acids. CDR3: CASSLAQPYNEQFF. The CDR3 coding sequence is TGTGCCAGCAGTTTAGCCCAACCCTACAATGAGCAGTTCTTC.

The chain employs TRBV19 and TRBJ1-5; 8 bases are a match to TRBD1. J was trimmed by 4 bases and V by 8 bases; bases with no gene match: 16. CDR1 LNHDA and CDR2 SQIVND come from the germline V gene (reference sequence). The CDR3 is 17 residues long. The CDR3 protein is CASSRTRQGPWNQPQHF. CDR3 sequence (DNA): TGTGCCAGTTCCCGGACACGACAGGGGCCATGGAATCAGCCCCAGCATTTT.

The CDR3 bases are TGCGCCAGCAGCTTGATTCGGGACGGATCCAACGAGCAGTACTTC. Translating gives CASSLIRDGSNEQYF. The chain employs TRBV5-1 and TRBJ2-7; TRBD1 or TRBD2 may be the D gene (5 bases each). V was clipped by 1 base and J by 5 bases, with 16 bases between them. Germline V gives CDR1 SGHRS, CDR2 YFSETQ. The CDR3 is 15 amino acids.

This rearrangement joins TRBV28 to TRBJ1-2; D remains ambiguous. V gave up 3 bases and J gave up 4 bases, with 6 bases separating them. Germline V gene sequence: CDR1 MDHEN, CDR2 SYDVKM. This CDR3 is 12 amino acids long. DNA for the CDR3: TGTGCCAGCAGTTTGGATCCCTATGGCTACACCTTC. Protein sequence: CASSLDPYGYTF.

With respect to this clone: The same CDR3 also results from other DNA sequences found in this sample. This chain connects TRBV7-8 to TRBJ1-5; no firm D call. CDR3 length equals 14 residues. Germline-derived CDR1 and CDR2 are SGHVS and FQNEAQ. Trimming shortened V by 4 bases and J by 1 base, and 8 bases separated the two germline ends. CDR3 residues: CASSSQESNQPQHF. CDR3 coding DNA: TGTGCCAGCAGCTCGCAGGAAAGCAATCAGCCCCAGCATTTT.

The rearrangement uses TRBV27 and TRBJ2-2, with D tentatively TRBD2 (5 bases). This CDR3 comprises 14 residues. The germline gives CDR1 MNHEY, CDR2 SMNVEV (reference sequence). The ends were cut back, 3 bases at V and 7 bases at J, with 12 bases in the middle. CDR3 in DNA: TGTGCCAGCAGTTTTGCCGGGATGGGCGGGGAGCTGTTTTTT. Translated, it gives CASSFAGMGGELFF.

The chain recombines TRBV5-1 with TRBJ2-2; 8 nucleotides agree with TRBD1. CDR1 is SGHRS and CDR2 is YFSETQ in the germline V gene. V lost 5 bases to trimming and J lost 3 bases; unmatched junction nucleotides: 0. The CDR3 is 13 residues long. In DNA, the CDR3 is TGCGCCAGCAGGGACAGGGACACCGGGGAGCTGTTTTTT. This translates into CASRDRDTGELFF.

The chain uses TRBV23-1 and TRBJ1-2; D is perhaps TRBD1 (5 bases). TRBV23-1 is annotated as an ORF whose role is uncertain. The V end lost 1 base, the J end lost 8 bases, and 23 bases lay between the germline ends. The CDR3 contains 17 residues. The DNA for the CDR3 is TGCGCCAGCAGTCAATTGGAGGAACTTGACAGATCACGGGGCTACACCTTC. It codes for CASSQLEELDRSRGYTF.

The chain carries TRBV5-4 and TRBJ2-3; TRBD1 might be the D (5 bases). This CDR3 is 16 amino acids long. The ends were cut back, 4 bases at V and 1 base at J, with 16 bases in the middle. The germline V gene has CDR1 SGHNT and CDR2 YYREEE (reference sequence). CDR3 DNA sequence: TGTGCCAGCAGCCGCTCAGGGCTAGGAGGCACAGATACGCAGTATTTT. Protein product: CASSRSGLGGTDTQYF.

The CDR3 region has the DNA TGTGCCAGTAGTACAAAACTAGCGGGTGGGTACAATGAGCAGTTCTTC. This gives the protein CASSTKLAGGYNEQFF. The chain uses TRBV19 and TRBJ2-1; 9 positions match TRBD2. Germline-derived CDR1 and CDR2 are LNHDA and SQIVND (reference sequence). J lost 4 bases, V lost 4 bases, and 8 bases had no gene match. This CDR3 spans 16 amino acids.

Concerning this clone itself: One end of the junction varies from germline; a read error may be responsible. The rearrangement links TRBV2 to TRBJ2-7; D is possibly TRBD1 (6 bases). The length of the CDR3 is 13 residues. Germline V gene lookup returns CDR1 SNHLY and CDR2 FYNNEI. CDR3 nucleotides: TGTGCCACCAAACCCTTACAGGGCACCGAAGGAGACTTC. Amino acid sequence: CATKPLQGTEGDF.

The rearrangement links TRBV11-2 to TRBJ1-5; D gene unclear. The germline CDR1 and CDR2 sequences are SGHAT and FQNNGV. The germline V and J ends were trimmed by 4 bases and 3 bases, with 7 bases remaining between them. The length of the CDR3 is 13 residues. As DNA, the CDR3 is TGTGCCAGCAGCTCCTACCACAATCAGCCCCAGCATTTT. Translating gives CASSSYHNQPQHF.

This clone was seen only once. The V gene is TRBV19, the J gene TRBJ1-5; D not certain. V lost 5 bases, J lost 6 bases, and 11 bases lay in between. The germline V gene encodes CDR1 LNHDA and CDR2 SQIVND (reference sequence). This CDR3 contains 13 residues. The CDR3 DNA reads TGTGCCAGTAGTCCCCGATCCGGTCAGCCCCAGCATTTT. Translated: CASSPRSGQPQHF.

The chain joins TRBV4-1 to TRBJ2-2; no firm D call. The CDR3 has 14 amino acids. Germline CDR1 and CDR2: MGHRA and YSYEKL. V was shortened by 4 bases and J by 5 bases, with 11 bases between the two germline ends. The chain's CDR3 is CASSLGPDTGELFF. CDR3 DNA: TGCGCCAGCAGCCTCGGACCGGATACCGGGGAGCTGTTTTTT.

The genes are TRBV6-4 and TRBJ2-2, with TRBD2 matching over 12 bases. The CDR3 contains 22 residues. J lost 5 bases, V lost 2 bases, and 21 bases had no gene match. Germline CDR1 and CDR2: MRHNA and SNTAGT. CDR3 sequence (DNA): TGTGCCAGCAGTGACCTGTCTTGCGGTGGTCTAGCGGGGGGGAAGGGGACCGGGGAGCTGTTTTTT. It codes for CASSDLSCGGLAGGKGTGELFF.

The V call is TRBV6-6, the J call TRBJ1-2; TRBD1 agrees at 7 bases. Germline loops: CDR1 MNHNY, CDR2 SVGAGI (reference sequence). This CDR3 is built from 13 residues. The V segment lost 6 bases and the J segment 8 bases; nucleotides outside the gene matches: 9. In DNA, the CDR3 is TGTGCCAGCAGCCCCCGACAGGGCGGCGGCTACACCTTC. It is translated as CASSPRQGGGYTF.

The CDR3 bases are TGTGCCAGCACCTTCGACCCGGAAAACTATGGCTACACCTTC. It encodes CASTFDPENYGYTF. The V gene is TRBV28, the J gene TRBJ1-2; D call uncertain. The germline V gene has CDR1 MDHEN and CDR2 SYDVKM. This CDR3 spans 14 amino acids. V dropped 7 bases and J dropped 2 bases, with 14 bases sitting between them.

The gene calls are TRBV30 and TRBJ1-3; 7 nucleotides agree with TRBD1. The V gene end was trimmed by 0 bases and the J gene end by 14 bases; junction bases not matched to a gene: 7. The CDR3 loop spans 12 amino acids. CDR1 is GTSNPN, CDR2 SVGIG, per germline (reference sequence). The CDR3 DNA reads TGTGCCTGGAGTGTGATCCGGGACAGTGTATATTTT. Residues: CAWSVIRDSVYF.

The gene calls are TRBV4-1 and TRBJ2-6, with 7 bases matching TRBD1. The trim removed 2 bases at V and 1 base at J, leaving 5 bases unmatched. This CDR3 contains 17 residues. From germline, CDR1 is MGHRA and CDR2 YSYEKL. CDR3 loop: CASSQLPRGSGANVLTF. Written as DNA, the CDR3 is TGCGCCAGCAGCCAACTTCCCAGGGGGTCTGGGGCCAACGTCCTGACTTTC.

The genes are TRBV7-9 and TRBJ2-5; no clear D. V shed 4 bases and J shed 4 bases, with 10 bases lying between them. Germline V gene sequence: CDR1 SEHNR, CDR2 FQNEAQ (reference sequence). The CDR3 covers 13 residues. For the CDR3, the DNA is TGTGCCAGCAGCTCGCTGGTACGAGAGACCCAGTACTTC. This sequence encodes CASSSLVRETQYF.

The V and J genes are TRBV7-9 and TRBJ2-5, with D tentatively TRBD1 or TRBD2 (5 bases each). V lost 1 base and J 1 base, leaving 16 bases between the germline ends. CDR1 is SEHNR, CDR2 FQNEAQ, per germline (reference sequence). The CDR3 sequence is 17 residues long. In nucleotides, the CDR3 is TGTGCCAGCAGCTTAGGGGGACGGGGATGGGGCCAAGAGACCCAGTACTTC. This sequence encodes CASSLGGRGWGQETQYF.